This T cell receptor beta chain was identified during a study of PD-1 blockade in classical Hodgkin lymphoma (TCRdb year 2020). As for the study more broadly: Nivolumab dosing was 3 mg/kg intravenously every 2 weeks, continuing until either disease progression or unacceptable toxicity. The study used TCR beta sequencing and CyTOF to define a peripheral blood immune signature of response to PD-1 blockade in classical Hodgkin lymphoma. Broad study findings and their caveats: CD4+ but not CD8+ TCR diversity rose significantly by C4D1 (p=0.0027 vs p=0.16), most apparent in complete responders (p=0.02). Lower diversity was seen in patients whose nivolumab began less than 1 year after ASCT, and these patients were left out of later analyses so that immune reconstitution would not confound the results. Only a single clinical trial cohort was studied, and what caused the repertoire differences, possibly disease activity or prior therapy, remained undefined. Trial patients achieving complete response had baseline diversity similar to newly diagnosed patients, whereas partial responders and progressors had significantly lower diversity. Newly diagnosed patients were reported to have lower baseline TCR diversity than healthy donors, and relapsed/refractory patients were reported to have lower baseline TCR diversity still.

Worth noting for this clone: Its antigen is currently not known. No much larger clone exists at a distance of one base, and base qualities are not known.

The Qiagen DNeasy kit was used to extract genomic DNA both from unsorted PBMCs and from the negatively selected CD4+ and CD8+ fractions. Using primers that anneal to V and J segments, immunoSEQ multiplex PCR amplified the TCR beta CDR3 regions. Amplification bias was minimized using a synthetic immune receptor repertoire, and residual bias was removed computationally after sequencing. Per the source publication's procedure: Custom Python scripts were used to quantify repertoire diversity as the Shannon entropy index. The unsorted, CD4+ and CD8+ repertoires were each analyzed separately, with the exception of combined analyses, where CD4+ and CD8+ sequences were merged in silico. A clone counted as expanded when the clone's frequency after treatment rose at least 2-fold relative to C1D1, and clones undetected at baseline were given a pseudocount of 0.5. Singleton clones were defined as clones with 0 or 1 copy at C1D1, and non-singleton clones were defined as clones with 2 or more copies. Clones expanded in unsorted samples were labelled as CD4+, CD8+ or unknown by matching protein sequences in sorted samples from the same patient. Wilcoxon tests were applied to paired samples to test diversity changes from C1D1 to C4D1. The table was pulled from immuneACCESS by TCRdb, which kept in-frame rearrangements only. Such tables lose some clones; where checked, under half of the loss comes from unresolved V genes, and the rest has no known cause. The V and J calls and the clone size are those of that table, but D and trimming were determined from the DNA. The sample table records around 60,000 clones; about 88% of these occur just once. Over 5% of the sample is held by the ten biggest clonotypes.

The label giving this sample's time point can be read as: cycle 2 day 1 (C2D1) of nivolumab. Relapse after autologous stem cell transplantation had occurred in all trial patients, and cohorts A, B and C were distinguished by prior brentuximab vedotin exposure. The trial cohort was composed of approximately 56 patients with relapsed/refractory classical Hodgkin lymphoma, for whom complete response, partial response or progressive disease was recorded as best overall response. Trial patients were treated with single-agent nivolumab in the multi-cohort phase II CheckMate 205 trial. An independent review committee assessed best overall response by applying the 2007 International Working Group response criteria. PBMCs from the trial were collected at three points: immediately before nivolumab initiation (C1D1), and during therapy at cycle 2 day 1 and cycle 4 day 1. Peripheral blood was collected in 8 mL Vacutainer Cell Preparation Tubes, from which PBMCs were isolated by centrifugation and then cryopreserved.

V is trimmed back by 1 base and J by 1 base, and the junction contains 1 base that no gene match accounts for. CDR1 and CDR2, per the germline V gene (reference sequence), are SGHNT and YYREEE. The CDR3 starts with the cysteine, ends with the phenylalanine, and has 14 residues. The retained sequence is limited to the CDR3, 42 bases, with the frame set at the first base. This TCR derives from a human donor with classical Hodgkin lymphoma. Recombination connected TRBV5-4 to TRBJ1-1; 7 junctional bases match TRBD1. This specimen was peripheral blood mononuclear cells (PBMCs), taken before the second cycle of nivolumab. The CDR3: CASSLPGGNTEAFF. Read as DNA, the sequence is TGTGCCAGCAGCTTGCCAGGGGGGAACACTGAAGCTTTCTTT. The entire variable domain, with the stretches around the CDR3 drawn from the reference TRBV5-4 and TRBJ1-1 proteins, is ETGVTQSPTHLIKTRGQQVTLRCSSQSGHNTVSWYQQALGQGPQFIFQYYREEENGRGNFPPRFSGLQFPNYSSELNVNALELDDSALYLCASSLPGGNTEAFFGQGTRLTVV.